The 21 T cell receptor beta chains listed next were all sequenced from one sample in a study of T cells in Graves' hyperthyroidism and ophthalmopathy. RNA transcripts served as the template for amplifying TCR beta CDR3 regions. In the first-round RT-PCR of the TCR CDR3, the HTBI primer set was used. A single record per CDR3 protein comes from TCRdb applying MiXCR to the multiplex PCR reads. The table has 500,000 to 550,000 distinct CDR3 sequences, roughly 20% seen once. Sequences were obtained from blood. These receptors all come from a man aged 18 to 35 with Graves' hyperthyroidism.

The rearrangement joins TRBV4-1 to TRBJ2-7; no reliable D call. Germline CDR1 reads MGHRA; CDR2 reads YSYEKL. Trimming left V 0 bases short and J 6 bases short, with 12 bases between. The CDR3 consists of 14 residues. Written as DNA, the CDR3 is TGCGCCAGCAGCCAAGATAATACCGTTTTCGAGCAGTACTTC. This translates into CASSQDNTVFEQYF.

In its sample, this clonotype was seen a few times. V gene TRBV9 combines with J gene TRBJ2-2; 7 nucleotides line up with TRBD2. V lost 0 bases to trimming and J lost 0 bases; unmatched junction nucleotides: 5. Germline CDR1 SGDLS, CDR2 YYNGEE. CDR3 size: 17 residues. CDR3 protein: CASSVGVAGPNTGELFF. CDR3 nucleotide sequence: TGTGCCAGCAGCGTAGGGGTAGCGGGTCCGAACACCGGGGAGCTGTTTTTT.

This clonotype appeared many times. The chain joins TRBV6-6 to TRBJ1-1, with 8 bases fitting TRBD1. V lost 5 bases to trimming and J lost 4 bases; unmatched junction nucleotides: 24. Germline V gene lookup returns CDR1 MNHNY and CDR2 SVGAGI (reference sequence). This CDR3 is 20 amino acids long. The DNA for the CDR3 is TGTGCCAGCAGTCTGTTCGCCGGGACAGGCTATACTTTGGGGCCCACTGAAGCTTTCTTT. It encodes CASSLFAGTGYTLGPTEAFF.

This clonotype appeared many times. This chain's CDR3 is CASSIFGEQYF. In DNA form, the CDR3 reads TGTGCCAGTAGTATATTCGGCGAGCAGTACTTC. The chain links TRBV19 to TRBJ2-7; no firm D call. From germline, CDR1 is LNHDA and CDR2 SQIVND (reference sequence). The CDR3 totals 11 residues. Deletions cut 2 bases from V and 6 bases from J, with 5 bases between. The full variable domain, in which reference TRBV19 and TRBJ2-7 provide the parts outside the CDR3, is DGGITQSPKYLFRKEGQNVTLSCEQNLNHDAMYWYRQDPGQGLRLIYYSQIVNDFQKGDIAEGYSVSREKKESFPLTVTSAQKNPTAFYLCASSIFGEQYFGPGTRLTVT.

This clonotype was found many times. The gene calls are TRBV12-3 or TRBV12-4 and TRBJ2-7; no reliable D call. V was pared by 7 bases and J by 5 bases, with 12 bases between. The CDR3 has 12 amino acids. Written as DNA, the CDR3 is TGTGCCAGCAACCCATGGACCGACGAGCAGTACTTC. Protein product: CASNPWTDEQYF.

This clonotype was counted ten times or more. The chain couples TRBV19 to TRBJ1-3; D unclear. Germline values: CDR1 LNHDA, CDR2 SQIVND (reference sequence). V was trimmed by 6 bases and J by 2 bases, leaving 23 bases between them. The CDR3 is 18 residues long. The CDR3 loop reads CASSSYPQRGMTGNTIYF. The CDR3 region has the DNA TGTGCCAGTAGCTCATACCCTCAGCGAGGGATGACTGGAAACACCATATATTTT.

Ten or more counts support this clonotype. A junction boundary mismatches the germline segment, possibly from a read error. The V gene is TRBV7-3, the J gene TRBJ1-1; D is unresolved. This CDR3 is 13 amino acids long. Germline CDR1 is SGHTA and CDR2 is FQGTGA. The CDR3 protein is CASSLTTNTEAFF. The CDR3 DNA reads TGTGCCAGCAGCCTAACCACGAACACTGAAGCTTTCTTT.

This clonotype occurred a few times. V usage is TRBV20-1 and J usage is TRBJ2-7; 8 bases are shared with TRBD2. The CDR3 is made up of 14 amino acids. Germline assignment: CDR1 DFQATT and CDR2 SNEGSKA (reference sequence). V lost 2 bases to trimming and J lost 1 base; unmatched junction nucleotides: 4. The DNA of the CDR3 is TGCAGTGCTAGATCCGGCGGGGGGTCCTACGAGCAGTACTTC. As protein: CSARSGGGSYEQYF.

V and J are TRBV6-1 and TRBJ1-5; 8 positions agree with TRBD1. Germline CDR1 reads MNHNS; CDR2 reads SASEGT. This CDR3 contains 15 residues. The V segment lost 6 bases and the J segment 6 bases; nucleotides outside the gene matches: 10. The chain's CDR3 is CASRPQGAPGQPQHF. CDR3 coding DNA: TGTGCCAGCAGACCCCAGGGGGCCCCAGGTCAGCCCCAGCATTTT.

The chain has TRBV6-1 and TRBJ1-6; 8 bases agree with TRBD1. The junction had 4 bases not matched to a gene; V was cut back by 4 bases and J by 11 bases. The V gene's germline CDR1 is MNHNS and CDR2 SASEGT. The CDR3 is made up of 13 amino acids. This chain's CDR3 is CASSGQGQTPLHF. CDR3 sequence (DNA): TGTGCCAGCAGTGGACAGGGGCAGACACCCCTCCACTTT.

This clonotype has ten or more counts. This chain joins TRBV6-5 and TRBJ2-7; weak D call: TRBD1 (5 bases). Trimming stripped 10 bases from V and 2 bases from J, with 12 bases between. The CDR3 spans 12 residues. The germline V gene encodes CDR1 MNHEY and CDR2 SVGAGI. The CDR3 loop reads CAIQGGTYEQYF. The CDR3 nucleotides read TGTGCCATCCAGGGTGGGACCTACGAGCAGTACTTC.

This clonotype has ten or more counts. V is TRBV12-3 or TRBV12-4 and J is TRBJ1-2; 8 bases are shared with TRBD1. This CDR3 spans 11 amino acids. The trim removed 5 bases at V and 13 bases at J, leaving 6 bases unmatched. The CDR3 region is CASSPDRVPTF. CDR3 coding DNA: TGTGCCAGCAGTCCGGACAGGGTCCCCACCTTC.

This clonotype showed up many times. CDR3 sequence (DNA): TGTGCCAGTCTAAGGGAGGGTTTGGCTGAAGCTTTCTTT. Its protein is CASLREGLAEAFF. V and J are TRBV28 and TRBJ1-1; D unresolved. Trimming removed 9 bases at V and 6 bases at J, with 17 bases between. The CDR3 has 13 amino acids. Germline lookup yields CDR1 MDHEN and CDR2 SYDVKM.

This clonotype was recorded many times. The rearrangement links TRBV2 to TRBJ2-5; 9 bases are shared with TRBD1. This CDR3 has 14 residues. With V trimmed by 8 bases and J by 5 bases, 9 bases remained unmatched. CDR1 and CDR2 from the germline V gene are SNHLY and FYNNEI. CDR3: CASHITGGVETQYF. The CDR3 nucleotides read TGTGCCAGCCACATAACAGGGGGCGTGGAGACCCAGTACTTC.

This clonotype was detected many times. CDR3 sequence (DNA): TGTGCCAGCAGCTTAGCTCGGGCGGCCCGATACGAGCAGTACTTC. Protein sequence: CASSLARAARYEQYF. The rearrangement joins TRBV7-2 to TRBJ2-7, with no clear D. CDR3 length equals 15 residues. CDR1 is SGHTA, CDR2 FQGNSA, per germline. Trimming pared 0 bases from V and 4 bases from J, leaving 13 bases between. The variable domain in full, completed from reference TRBV7-2 and TRBJ2-7, reads GAGVSQSPSNKVTEKGKDVELRCDPISGHTALYWYRQSLGQGLEFLIYFQGNSAPDKSGLPSDRFSAERTGGSVSTLTIQRTQQEDSAVYLCASSLARAARYEQYFGPGTRLTVT.

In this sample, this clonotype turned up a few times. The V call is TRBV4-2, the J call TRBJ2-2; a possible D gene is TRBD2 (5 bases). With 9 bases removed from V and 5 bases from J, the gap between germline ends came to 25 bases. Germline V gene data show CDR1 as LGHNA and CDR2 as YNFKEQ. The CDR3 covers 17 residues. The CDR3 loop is CARTHPNGPRGTGELFF. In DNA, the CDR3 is TGTGCCAGGACCCACCCCAACGGACCCCGGGGAACCGGGGAGCTGTTTTTT.

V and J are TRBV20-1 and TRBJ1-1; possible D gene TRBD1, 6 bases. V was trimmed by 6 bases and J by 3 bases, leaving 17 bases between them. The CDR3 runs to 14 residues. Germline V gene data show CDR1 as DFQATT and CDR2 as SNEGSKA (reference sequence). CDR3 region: CSARGAAGDTEAFF. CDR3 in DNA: TGCAGTGCCCGGGGGGCAGCGGGAGACACTGAAGCTTTCTTT.

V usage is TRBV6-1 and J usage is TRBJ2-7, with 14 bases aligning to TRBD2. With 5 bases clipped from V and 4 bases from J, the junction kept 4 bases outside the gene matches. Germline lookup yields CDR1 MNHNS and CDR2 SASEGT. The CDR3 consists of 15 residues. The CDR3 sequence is CASSPGLAGEYEQYF. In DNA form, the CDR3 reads TGTGCCAGCAGTCCGGGACTAGCGGGGGAATACGAGCAGTACTTC.

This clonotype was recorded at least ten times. CDR3 in DNA: TGTGCCAGTTGGACTAGCGGGGGTACCGGAGAGACCCAGTACTTC. It translates to CASWTSGGTGETQYF. The chain links TRBV6-2 or TRBV6-3 to TRBJ2-5; the match to TRBD2 covers 13 bases. J lost 4 bases, V lost 9 bases, and 8 bases had no gene match. There are 15 residues in the CDR3. Germline values: CDR1 MNHEY, CDR2 SVGEGT.

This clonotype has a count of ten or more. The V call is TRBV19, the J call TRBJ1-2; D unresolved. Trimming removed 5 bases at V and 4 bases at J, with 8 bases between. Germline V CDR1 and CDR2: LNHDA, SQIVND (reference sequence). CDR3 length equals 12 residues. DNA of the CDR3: TGTGCCAGTAGTTTCCAGTCCTATGGCTACACCTTC. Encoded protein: CASSFQSYGYTF.

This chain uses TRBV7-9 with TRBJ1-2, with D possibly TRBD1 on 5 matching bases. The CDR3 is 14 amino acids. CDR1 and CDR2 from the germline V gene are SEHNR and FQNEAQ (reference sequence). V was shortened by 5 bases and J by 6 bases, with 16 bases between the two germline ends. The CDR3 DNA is TGTGCCAGCAGCCCGAAGGACGGGGGGGATGGCTACACCTTC. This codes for CASSPKDGGDGYTF.